Below are 2 T cell receptor beta chains sequenced from a single sample in a study of regulatory T cells in long-lasting Graves disease. Time point specified: newly diagnosed GD, antithyroid drugs for less than 3 months. PBMC RNA was the source of the TCR library. Researchers made TCR beta libraries by using iRepertoire HTBI primers and running Arm-PCR on CDR3 regions. TCRdb fed the multiplex PCR reads into MiXCR, producing one record per CDR3 protein. This table holds more than 350,000 distinct CDR3 sequences, 15% found once. These data are also associated with another study on T cells in Graves' hyperthyroidism and ophthalmopathy.

Sequencing used peripheral blood mononuclear cells (PBMCs), obtained at new diagnosis, from a patient treated with antithyroid drugs. These receptors all stem from a woman younger than 45 with Graves disease.

This clonotype has ten or more counts. The rearrangement uses TRBV11-3 and TRBJ2-1; TRBD2 agrees at 10 bases. The CDR3 spans 17 residues. The V segment lost 0 bases and the J segment 5 bases; nucleotides outside the gene matches: 7. CDR1 and CDR2 (germline): SGHNT, YENEEA. DNA for the CDR3: TGTGCCAGCAGCTTAGAACTAGCGGGACTGGCAAACAATGAGCAGTTCTTC. Translation: CASSLELAGLANNEQFF.

This clonotype has just a few counts. The chain employs TRBV15 and TRBJ2-2; 10 nucleotides align to TRBD2. The V gene's germline CDR1 is LNHNV and CDR2 YYDKDF (reference sequence). CDR3 length: 17 amino acids. Unmatched junction bases numbered 6, after V lost 1 base and J lost 4 bases. DNA of the CDR3: TGTGCCACCAGCAGAGGGGGAACTAGCGGGACCACCGGGGAGCTGTTTTTT. It encodes CATSRGGTSGTTGELFF.